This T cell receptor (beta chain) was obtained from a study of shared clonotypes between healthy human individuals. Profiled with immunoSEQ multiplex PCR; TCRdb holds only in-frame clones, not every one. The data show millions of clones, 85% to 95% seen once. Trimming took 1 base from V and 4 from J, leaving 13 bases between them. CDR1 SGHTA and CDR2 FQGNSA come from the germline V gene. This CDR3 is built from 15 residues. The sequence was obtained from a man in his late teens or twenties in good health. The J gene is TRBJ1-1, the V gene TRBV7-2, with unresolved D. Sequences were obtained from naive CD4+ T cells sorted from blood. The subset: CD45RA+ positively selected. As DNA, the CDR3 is TGTGCCAGCAGCTTAGTGCCCACACATTCCACTGAAGCTTTCTTT. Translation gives CASSLVPTHSTEAFF.